Listed here are 7 T cell receptor beta chains from one sample, sequenced in a study of T cell repertoires and HLA-DP antigens (dated 2018 in TCRdb). These receptors' antigens are unknown. The library came from the immunoSEQ multiplex PCR assay. Drawn from immuneACCESS, this table holds only the in-frame rearrangements with V and J called that TCRdb kept. Clones are partly lost; checked studies trace under half to an unresolved V gene and leave the rest unexplained. For this sample there are 75,000 to 90,000 clones; around 86% appear just once. Together, the top ten hold around 1.7% of the sample. Source material: CD4+ T cells from PBMCs. The source of these receptors is a man aged 45-60 years in good health and CMV-seronegative.

This clone was seen just once. CDR3 in DNA: TGTGCCAGCTCACCCCAGGGACTAGCGGGGGATAGCTCCTACGAGCAGTACTTC. It encodes CASSPQGLAGDSSYEQYF. This chain links TRBV18 with TRBJ2-7; TRBD2 aligns across 14 bases. Germline assignment: CDR1 KGHSH and CDR2 LQKENI. CDR3 length: 18 amino acids. Unmatched junction bases numbered 7, after V lost 3 bases and J lost 0 bases.

The CDR3 spells CASSIGWSVTSAGELFF. The CDR3 nucleotides read TGTGCCAGTAGTATAGGCTGGTCGGTGACTAGCGCCGGGGAGCTGTTTTTT. This rearrangement joins TRBV19 to TRBJ2-2; the match to TRBD2 covers 8 bases. The J segment lost 6 bases and the V segment lost 1 base, leaving 10 bases of the junction unmatched. The CDR3 is made up of 17 amino acids. CDR1 is LNHDA, CDR2 SQIVND, per germline (reference sequence).

This chain uses TRBV6-6 with TRBJ2-7, with D unresolved. V lost 1 base to trimming and J lost 9 bases, with 10 bases between them. The germline V gene encodes CDR1 MNHNY and CDR2 SVGAGI (reference sequence). The CDR3 covers 12 residues. The CDR3 DNA reads TGTGCCAGCAGTTACTACGGCGCCGCGCAGTACTTC. This translates into CASSYYGAAQYF.

The CDR3 coding sequence is TGTGCCACTTCTCCTCAGGGGTTTCAAGAGACCCAGTACTTC. It specifies CATSPQGFQETQYF. The chain recombines TRBV6-4 with TRBJ2-5, with D possibly TRBD1 on 6 matching bases. V lost 10 bases to trimming and J lost 2 bases, with 17 bases between them. This CDR3 is built from 14 residues. CDR1 MRHNA and CDR2 SNTAGT come from the germline V gene.

This CDR3 is CASSATGSTNEKLFF. The DNA for the CDR3 is TGCGCCAGCTCCGCGACAGGTTCTACTAATGAAAAACTGTTTTTT. The rearrangement links TRBV5-1 to TRBJ1-4; a weak D match, TRBD1 (6 bases). Germline V gene sequence: CDR1 SGHRS, CDR2 YFSETQ. The CDR3 contains 15 residues. Deletions cut 7 bases from V and 2 bases from J, with 15 bases between.

The chain uses TRBV5-5 and TRBJ1-1; D might be TRBD1 (5 bases). The CDR3 runs to 15 residues. Trimming removed 3 bases at V and 3 bases at J, with 15 bases between. The germline gives CDR1 SGHKS, CDR2 YYEKEE (reference sequence). CDR3 loop: CASSSRGGADTEAFF. Written as DNA, the CDR3 is TGTGCCAGCAGCTCCCGGGGTGGGGCGGACACTGAAGCTTTCTTT.

The chain employs TRBV19 and TRBJ1-1, with D tentatively TRBD1 (6 bases). The CDR3 consists of 12 residues. CDR1 and CDR2 from the germline V gene are LNHDA and SQIVND (reference sequence). V lost 3 bases and J 11 bases, leaving 13 bases between the germline ends. CDR3 sequence reads: CASSILGGSAFF. DNA of the CDR3: TGTGCCAGTAGTATTTTGGGGGGCTCGGCTTTCTTT.